The rows below give T cell receptor beta chains drawn from one sample of a study of technical replicates of blood from several donors. Repertoires were generated with immunoSEQ multiplex PCR, while TCRdb's copy carries only in-frame clones and drops some. The profile shows tens of thousands of clones, about 90% of them singletons. Sequencing input: PBMCs. These receptors were collected from a human donor in good health. Some clones in this sample may be carry-over from other donors' samples. CDR3s include the opening cysteine and the closing phenylalanine or tryptophan. D genes are given only for firm matches. A row's size may be missing; if present it is once, few, many or a size class.

D	J	size	V	CDR3	DNA
TRBD1	TRBJ2-7	NA	TRBV5-6	CASSLPGGISREQYF	TGTGCCAGCAGCTTGCCAGGGGGCATCTCACGGGAGCAGTACTTC
TRBD1	TRBJ2-7	NA	TRBV4-3	CASSRDSLSYEQYF	TGCGCCAGCAGCCGGGACAGCCTCTCCTACGAGCAGTACTTC
NA	TRBJ1-5	NA	TRBV5-1	CASSLLGGDQPQHF	TGCGCCAGCAGCTTGTTGGGGGGTGATCAGCCCCAGCATTTT
TRBD1	TRBJ1-1	NA	TRBV14	CASSQEGRGEAFF	TGTGCCAGCAGCCAAGAGGGCAGGGGGGAAGCTTTCTTT
TRBD2	TRBJ2-3	NA	TRBV7-9	CASSLSGGAADTQYF	TGTGCCAGCAGCTTAAGCGGGGGGGCGGCAGATACGCAGTATTTT
NA	TRBJ2-1	NA	TRBV7-9	CASSLRGGGKLYNEQFF	TGTGCCAGCAGCTTAAGGGGAGGCGGCAAACTCTACAATGAGCAGTTCTTC
NA	TRBJ2-7	NA	TRBV6-6	CASSTQGTKQYF	TGTGCCAGCAGTACGCAGGGGACCAAGCAGTACTTC
NA	TRBJ1-5	NA	TRBV5-6	CASSLGGYSNQPQHF	TGTGCCAGCAGCCTAGGGGGTTATAGCAATCAGCCCCAGCATTTT
TRBD1	TRBJ1-2	NA	TRBV4-3	CASSHPPGQNNYGYTF	TGCGCCAGCAGCCACCCACCGGGACAGAATAACTATGGCTACACCTTC
NA	TRBJ2-5	NA	TRBV4-2	CASSQDPSSGWETQYF	TGTGCCAGCAGCCAAGATCCTAGCAGCGGGTGGGAGACCCAGTACTTC
NA	TRBJ1-1	NA	TRBV5-1	CASSLTGRDTEAFF	TGCGCCAGCAGCTTGACCGGGCGGGACACTGAAGCTTTCTTT
NA	TRBJ2-7	NA	TRBV10-3	CATAGQSEQYF	TGTGCCACCGCCGGACAGTCCGAGCAGTACTTC
TRBD2	TRBJ2-1	NA	TRBV4-3	CASSHSLAGGENEQFF	TGCGCCAGCAGCCATTCTTTAGCGGGGGGGGAGAATGAGCAGTTCTTC
TRBD1	TRBJ2-1	NA	TRBV19	CASRTGETGPGNEQFF	TGTGCCAGTAGGACCGGAGAGACAGGGCCGGGCAATGAGCAGTTCTTC
NA	TRBJ1-1	NA	TRBV7-8	CASSLGQPNTEAFF	TGTGCCAGCAGCTTAGGACAGCCTAACACTGAAGCTTTCTTT
TRBD2	TRBJ2-7	NA	TRBV6-6	CASSLTSGAAYEQYF	TGTGCCAGCAGCTTGACTAGCGGGGCCGCCTACGAGCAGTACTTC
TRBD1	TRBJ2-7	NA	TRBV5-4	CASTPTGPNSYEQYF	TGTGCCAGCACCCCGACAGGGCCAAACTCCTACGAGCAGTACTTC
TRBD1	TRBJ1-2	NA	TRBV2	CASKEGGARGYTF	TGTGCCAGCAAGGAAGGGGGCGCGAGAGGCTACACCTTC
TRBD2	TRBJ2-1	NA	TRBV19	CASSTGRTTHEQFF	TGTGCCAGTAGTACCGGGAGGACAACACATGAGCAGTTCTTC
NA	TRBJ2-1	few	TRBV6-1	CASSTSGEAGEQFF	TGTGCCAGCAGTACCTCCGGGGAGGCTGGGGAGCAGTTCTTC
NA	TRBJ1-5	NA	TRBV7-2	CASSLESAGASNQPQHF	TGTGCCAGCAGCTTAGAGTCTGCGGGGGCAAGCAATCAGCCCCAGCATTTT
NA	TRBJ2-1	once	TRBV7-6	CASSLGGFGNEQFF	TGTGCCAGCAGCTTAGGAGGGTTCGGCAATGAGCAGTTCTTC
NA	TRBJ1-2	NA	TRBV11-2	CASSLSDSRSYTF	TGTGCCAGCAGCTTGTCGGACAGCCGAAGCTACACCTTC
TRBD1	TRBJ2-3	NA	TRBV11-2	CASSLGQGRVTDTQYF	TGTGCCAGCAGCCTTGGACAGGGACGGGTCACAGATACGCAGTATTTT
NA	TRBJ2-1	NA	TRBV2	CASNSAGRNEQFF	TGTGCCAGCAATTCCGCAGGGCGGAATGAGCAGTTCTTC
NA	TRBJ2-6	NA	TRBV2	CASSSQGGSGANVLTF	TGTGCCAGCAGTTCTCAGGGGGGCTCTGGGGCCAACGTCCTGACTTTC
NA	TRBJ1-2	NA	TRBV29-1	CSTSGHTNYGYTF	TGCAGCACGTCCGGACACACTAACTATGGCTACACCTTC
NA	TRBJ2-7	NA	TRBV6-5	CASRRTPSSYEQYF	TGTGCCAGCAGGAGGACTCCGAGCTCCTACGAGCAGTACTTC
TRBD1	TRBJ2-5	NA	TRBV9	CASSATGAGETQYF	TGTGCCAGCAGCGCGACAGGGGCGGGAGAGACCCAGTACTTC
NA	TRBJ1-2	NA	TRBV27	CASRDSFSGYTF	TGTGCCAGCAGGGACTCCTTCTCGGGCTACACCTTC
NA	TRBJ1-2	NA	TRBV5-1	CASSLEQAKYGYTF	TGCGCCAGCAGCTTGGAACAGGCCAAATATGGCTACACCTTC
TRBD2	TRBJ2-1	NA	TRBV25-1	CASSEPAGGRYNEQFF	TGTGCCAGCAGTGAACCAGCGGGAGGGCGCTACAATGAGCAGTTCTTC
TRBD2	TRBJ2-1	NA	TRBV19	CASRGLAGANEQFF	TGTGCCAGTAGAGGACTAGCGGGAGCCAATGAGCAGTTCTTC
NA	TRBJ2-1	NA	TRBV7-2	CASSPGIKLGEQFF	TGTGCCAGCAGCCCGGGAATTAAATTAGGTGAGCAGTTCTTC
NA	TRBJ2-3	NA	TRBV20-1	CSARVSERQYF	TGCAGTGCTAGAGTGTCCGAGCGGCAGTATTTT
TRBD1	TRBJ1-5	NA	TRBV2	CASSTTGRGNQPQHF	TGTGCCAGCAGTACGACAGGGAGAGGCAATCAGCCCCAGCATTTT
NA	TRBJ1-3	NA	TRBV6-6	CASSGQSGNTIYF	TGTGCCAGCAGTGGACAGTCTGGAAACACCATATATTTT
NA	TRBJ1-2	NA	TRBV4-3	CASSQEEQGYGYTF	TGCGCCAGCAGCCAAGAAGAACAGGGCTATGGCTACACCTTC
TRBD1	TRBJ2-1	NA	TRBV6-7	CASSYLGQEIVHEQFF	TGTGCCAGCAGTTACCTAGGACAGGAAATAGTGCATGAGCAGTTCTTC
NA	TRBJ1-3	NA	TRBV14	CASRSGNTIYF	TGTGCCAGCCGCTCTGGAAACACCATATATTTT
NA	TRBJ2-3	NA	TRBV7-8	CASSFYTSTDTQYF	TGTGCCAGCAGCTTTTACACCAGCACAGATACGCAGTATTTT
NA	TRBJ2-5	NA	TRBV5-4	CASSLASGAMVETQYF	TGTGCCAGCAGCTTGGCGTCAGGGGCAATGGTTGAGACCCAGTACTTC
TRBD1	TRBJ1-2	NA	TRBV5-4	CASSQGGQGYGYTF	TGTGCCAGCAGTCAAGGGGGACAGGGGTATGGCTACACCTTC
NA	TRBJ2-3	NA	TRBV5-6	CASSWTRTDTQYF	TGTGCCAGCAGCTGGACAAGGACAGATACGCAGTATTTT
NA	TRBJ2-2	NA	TRBV7-6	CASSLGLGVGNTGELFF	TGTGCCAGCAGCTTGGGATTGGGAGTGGGGAACACCGGGGAGCTGTTTTTT
TRBD1	TRBJ2-1	few	TRBV13	CASSQNRGPEDNEQFF	TGTGCCAGCAGCCAAAACAGGGGGCCGGAAGACAATGAGCAGTTCTTC
TRBD1	TRBJ2-7	NA	TRBV27	CASTKTGGHEQYF	TGTGCCAGCACTAAAACAGGGGGCCACGAGCAGTACTTC
TRBD1	TRBJ1-2	NA	TRBV27	CASSRQGTLYGYTF	TGTGCCAGCAGTCGACAGGGGACCCTCTATGGCTACACCTTC
TRBD1	TRBJ1-2	NA	TRBV7-2	CASSLGRQGYGYTF	TGTGCCAGCAGCTTAGGACGACAGGGGTATGGCTACACCTTC
NA	TRBJ2-2	NA	TRBV7-2	CASSLGTGSLTGELFF	TGTGCCAGCAGCTTAGGTACAGGGTCGCTCACCGGGGAGCTGTTTTTT
TRBD2	TRBJ2-1	NA	TRBV10-3	CAISDSLAGGGNEQFF	TGTGCCATCAGTGACTCACTAGCGGGAGGCGGTAATGAGCAGTTCTTC
TRBD1	TRBJ1-3	NA	TRBV5-8	CASSLGGTGAGNTIYF	TGTGCCAGCAGCCTGGGAGGGACAGGCGCAGGAAACACCATATATTTT